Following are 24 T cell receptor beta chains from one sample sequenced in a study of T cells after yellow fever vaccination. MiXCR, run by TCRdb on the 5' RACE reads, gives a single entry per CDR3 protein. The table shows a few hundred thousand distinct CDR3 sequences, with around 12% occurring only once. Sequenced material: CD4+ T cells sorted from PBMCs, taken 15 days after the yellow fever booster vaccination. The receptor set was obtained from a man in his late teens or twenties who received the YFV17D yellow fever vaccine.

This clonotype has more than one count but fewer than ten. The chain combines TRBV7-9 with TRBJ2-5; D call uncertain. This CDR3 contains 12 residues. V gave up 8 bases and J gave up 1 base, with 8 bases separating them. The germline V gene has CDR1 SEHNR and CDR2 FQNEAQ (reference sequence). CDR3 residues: CASLRVQETQYF. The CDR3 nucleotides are TGTGCCAGCCTTAGGGTCCAAGAGACCCAGTACTTC.

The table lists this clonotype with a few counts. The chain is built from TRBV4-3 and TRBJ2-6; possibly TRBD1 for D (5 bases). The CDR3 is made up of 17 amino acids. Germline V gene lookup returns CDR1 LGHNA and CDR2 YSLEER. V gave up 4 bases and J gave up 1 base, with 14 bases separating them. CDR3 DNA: TGCGCCAGCAGCCCACAGGTGTATTTTTCTGGGGCCAACGTCCTGACTTTC. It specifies CASSPQVYFSGANVLTF.

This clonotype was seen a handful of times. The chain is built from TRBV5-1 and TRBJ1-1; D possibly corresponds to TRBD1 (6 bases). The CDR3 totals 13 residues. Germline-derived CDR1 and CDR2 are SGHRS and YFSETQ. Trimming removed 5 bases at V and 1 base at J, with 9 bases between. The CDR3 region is CASRQGENTEAFF. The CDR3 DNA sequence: TGCGCCAGCAGACAGGGCGAGAACACTGAAGCTTTCTTT.

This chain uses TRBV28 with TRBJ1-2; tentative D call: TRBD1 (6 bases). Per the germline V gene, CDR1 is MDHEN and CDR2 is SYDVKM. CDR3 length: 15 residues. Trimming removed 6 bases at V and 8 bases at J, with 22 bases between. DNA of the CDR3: TGTGCCAGCAGCTCCCATGGGGGGGGCGCAGGAGGCTACACCTTC. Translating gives CASSSHGGGAGGYTF.

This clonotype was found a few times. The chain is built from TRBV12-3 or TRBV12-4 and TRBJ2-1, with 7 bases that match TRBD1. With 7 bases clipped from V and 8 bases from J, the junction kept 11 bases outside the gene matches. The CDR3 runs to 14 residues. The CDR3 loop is CASTVQRTGHEQFF. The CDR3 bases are TGTGCCAGCACCGTCCAAAGGACAGGACATGAGCAGTTCTTC.

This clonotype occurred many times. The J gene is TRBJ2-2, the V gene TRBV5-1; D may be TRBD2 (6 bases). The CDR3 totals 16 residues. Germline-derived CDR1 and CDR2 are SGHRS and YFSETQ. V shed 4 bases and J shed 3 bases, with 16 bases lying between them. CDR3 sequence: CASSASGPGYTGELFF. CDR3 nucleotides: TGCGCCAGCAGCGCGAGCGGGCCCGGGTACACCGGGGAGCTGTTTTTT. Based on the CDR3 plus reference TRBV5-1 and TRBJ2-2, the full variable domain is KAGVTQTPRYLIKTRGQQVTLSCSPISGHRSVSWYQQTPGQGLQFLFEYFSETQRNKGNFPGRFSGRQFSNSRSEMNVSTLELGDSALYLCASSASGPGYTGELFFGEGSRLTVL.

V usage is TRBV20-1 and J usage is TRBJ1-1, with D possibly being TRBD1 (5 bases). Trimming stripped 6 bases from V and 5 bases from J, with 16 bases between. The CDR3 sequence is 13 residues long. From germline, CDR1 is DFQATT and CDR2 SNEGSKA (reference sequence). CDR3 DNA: TGCAGTGCCGAGAAGGGACTCCTGACTGAAGCTTTCTTT. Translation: CSAEKGLLTEAFF.

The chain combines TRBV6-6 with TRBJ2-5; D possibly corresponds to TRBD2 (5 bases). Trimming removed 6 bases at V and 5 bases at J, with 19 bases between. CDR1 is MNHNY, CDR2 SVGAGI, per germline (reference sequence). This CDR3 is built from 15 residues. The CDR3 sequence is CASRVRGYAVETQYF. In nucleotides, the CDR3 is TGTGCCAGCAGGGTGAGAGGGTACGCGGTTGAGACCCAGTACTTC.

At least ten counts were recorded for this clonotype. Here the CDR3 reads CASKGQGYNSPLHF. The CDR3 DNA is TGTGCCAGCAAAGGACAGGGATATAATTCACCCCTCCACTTT. This chain joins TRBV12-3 or TRBV12-4 and TRBJ1-6, with 8 bases lining up with TRBD1. Germline trimming cut 7 bases from V and 4 bases from J; bases unmatched to any gene: 3. This CDR3 is built from 14 residues.

CDR3 nucleotide sequence: TGTGCCAGCAGCTGGACAGGAGCCTACGAGCAGTACTTC. It yields the protein CASSWTGAYEQYF. This rearrangement joins TRBV6-1 to TRBJ2-7; TRBD1 matches 7 bases. J gave up 2 bases and V 6 bases, and 4 bases lay outside the gene matches. Germline V gene data show CDR1 as MNHNS and CDR2 as SASEGT. The CDR3 consists of 13 residues.

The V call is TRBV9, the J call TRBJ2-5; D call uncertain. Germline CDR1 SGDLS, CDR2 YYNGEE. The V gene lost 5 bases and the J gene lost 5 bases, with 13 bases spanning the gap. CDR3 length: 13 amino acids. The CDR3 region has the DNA TGTGCCAGCAGTACTTCCCCCCCCGAGACCCAGTACTTC. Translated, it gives CASSTSPPETQYF.

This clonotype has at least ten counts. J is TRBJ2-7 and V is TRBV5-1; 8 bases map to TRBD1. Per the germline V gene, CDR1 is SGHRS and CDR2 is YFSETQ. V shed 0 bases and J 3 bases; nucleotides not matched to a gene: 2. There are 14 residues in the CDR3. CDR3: CASSLEGQVYEQYF. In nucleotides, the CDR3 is TGCGCCAGCAGCTTGGAGGGACAGGTCTACGAGCAGTACTTC. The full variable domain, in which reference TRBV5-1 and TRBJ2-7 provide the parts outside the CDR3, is KAGVTQTPRYLIKTRGQQVTLSCSPISGHRSVSWYQQTPGQGLQFLFEYFSETQRNKGNFPGRFSGRQFSNSRSEMNVSTLELGDSALYLCASSLEGQVYEQYFGPGTRLTVT.

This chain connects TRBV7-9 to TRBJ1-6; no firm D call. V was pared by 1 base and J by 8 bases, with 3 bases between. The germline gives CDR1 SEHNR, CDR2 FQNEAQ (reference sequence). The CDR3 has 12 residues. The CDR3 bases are TGTGCCAGCAGCTTAGAGTATTCACCCCTCCACTTT. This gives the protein CASSLEYSPLHF.

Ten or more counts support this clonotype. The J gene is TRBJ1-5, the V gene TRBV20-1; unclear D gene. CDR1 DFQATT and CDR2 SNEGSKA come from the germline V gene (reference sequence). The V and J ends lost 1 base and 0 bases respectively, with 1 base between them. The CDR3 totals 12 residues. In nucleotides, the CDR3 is TGCAGTGCTAGAGGTAGCAATCAGCCCCAGCATTTT. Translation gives CSARGSNQPQHF.

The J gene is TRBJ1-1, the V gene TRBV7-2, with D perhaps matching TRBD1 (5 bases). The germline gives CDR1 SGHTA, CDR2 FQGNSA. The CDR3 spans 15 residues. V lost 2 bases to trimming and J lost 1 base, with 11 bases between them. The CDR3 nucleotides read TGTGCCAGCAGCTTACAGGGATGGGGGAACACTGAAGCTTTCTTT. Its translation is CASSLQGWGNTEAFF.

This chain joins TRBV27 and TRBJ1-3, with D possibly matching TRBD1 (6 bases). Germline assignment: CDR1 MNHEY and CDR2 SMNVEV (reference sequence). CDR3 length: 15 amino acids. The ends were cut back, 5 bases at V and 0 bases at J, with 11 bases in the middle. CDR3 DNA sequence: TGTGCCAGCAGTCCGATCAGGGGCTCTGGAAACACCATATATTTT. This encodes CASSPIRGSGNTIYF.

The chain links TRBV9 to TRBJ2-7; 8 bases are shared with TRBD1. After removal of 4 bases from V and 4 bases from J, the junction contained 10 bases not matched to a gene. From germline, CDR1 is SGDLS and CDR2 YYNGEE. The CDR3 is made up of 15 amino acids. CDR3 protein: CASSLDRAIKYEQYV. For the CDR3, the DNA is TGTGCCAGCAGCCTGGACAGGGCAATAAAGTACGAGCAGTACGTC.

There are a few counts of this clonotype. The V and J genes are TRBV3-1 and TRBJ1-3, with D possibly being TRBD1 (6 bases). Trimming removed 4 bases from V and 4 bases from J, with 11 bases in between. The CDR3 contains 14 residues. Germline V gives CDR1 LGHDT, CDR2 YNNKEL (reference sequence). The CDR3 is CASSPTGLGNTIYF. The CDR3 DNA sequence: TGTGCCAGCAGCCCTACAGGGCTAGGAAACACCATATATTTT.

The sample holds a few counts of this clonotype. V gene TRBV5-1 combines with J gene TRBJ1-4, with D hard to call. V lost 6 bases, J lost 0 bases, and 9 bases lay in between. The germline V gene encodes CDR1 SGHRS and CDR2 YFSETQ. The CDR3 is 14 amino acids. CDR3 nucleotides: TGCGCCAGCAAGTCGGGAGCAACTAATGAAAAACTGTTTTTT. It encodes CASKSGATNEKLFF.

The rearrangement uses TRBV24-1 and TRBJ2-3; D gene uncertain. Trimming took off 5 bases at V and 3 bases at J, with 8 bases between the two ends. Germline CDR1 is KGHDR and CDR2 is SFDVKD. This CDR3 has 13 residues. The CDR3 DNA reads TGTGCCACCAGTGTCGGCCGAACAGATACGCAGTATTTT. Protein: CATSVGRTDTQYF.

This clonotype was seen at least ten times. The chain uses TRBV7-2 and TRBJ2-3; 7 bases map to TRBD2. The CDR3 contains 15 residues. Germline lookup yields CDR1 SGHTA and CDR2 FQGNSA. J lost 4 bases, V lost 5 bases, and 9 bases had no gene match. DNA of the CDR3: TGTGCCAGCAGCCTCAACATAGCGGGCGCAGATACGCAGTATTTT. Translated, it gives CASSLNIAGADTQYF.

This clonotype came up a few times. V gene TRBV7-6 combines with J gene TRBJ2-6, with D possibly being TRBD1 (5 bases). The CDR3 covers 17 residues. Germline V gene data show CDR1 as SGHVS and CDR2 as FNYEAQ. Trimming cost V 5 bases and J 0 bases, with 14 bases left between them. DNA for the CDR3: TGTGCCAGCAGCCGTGGACAAGGAAGCTCTGGGGCCAACGTCCTGACTTTC. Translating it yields CASSRGQGSSGANVLTF.

CDR3 DNA: TGCGCCAGCAGCCAAGATCGGGGAGACGGCTACGAGCAGTACTTC. This sequence encodes CASSQDRGDGYEQYF. The chain links TRBV4-3 to TRBJ2-7; D is possibly TRBD2 (5 bases). Trimming took 0 bases from V and 3 from J, leaving 12 bases between them. This CDR3 spans 15 amino acids. Germline CDR1 is LGHNA and CDR2 is YSLEER.

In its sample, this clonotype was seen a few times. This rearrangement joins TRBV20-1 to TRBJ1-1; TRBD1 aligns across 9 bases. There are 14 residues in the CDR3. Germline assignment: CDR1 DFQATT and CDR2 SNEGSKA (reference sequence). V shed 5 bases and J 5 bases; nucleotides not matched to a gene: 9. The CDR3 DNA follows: TGCAGTGCTCGAATTGGGACAGGGCGGACTGAAGCTTTCTTT. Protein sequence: CSARIGTGRTEAFF.